These 20 T cell receptor beta chains originate from one sample sequenced in a study of identifying expanded T cells in peripheral blood. Sequenced by immunoSEQ multiplex PCR; TCRdb stores in-frame clones only, minus some. The data show tens of thousands of clones, around 86% seen once. Sequenced input: blood. All receptors come from a person between 18 and 75 years old in good health.

The chain carries TRBV5-4 and TRBJ2-7; 8 bases fit TRBD2. After removal of 3 bases from V and 4 bases from J, the junction contained 12 bases not matched to a gene. Per germline, CDR1 SGHNT and CDR2 YYREEE (reference sequence). This CDR3 is built from 16 residues. The CDR3 spells CASSYLDGRALYEQYF. CDR3 coding DNA: TGTGCCAGCAGCTACCTCGACGGGAGGGCCCTTTACGAGCAGTACTTC.

The V gene is TRBV6-1, the J gene TRBJ1-6; D uncertain. The germline V gene encodes CDR1 MNHNS and CDR2 SASEGT. Trimming left V 5 bases short and J 3 bases short, with 8 bases between. CDR3 length equals 14 residues. DNA of the CDR3: TGTGCCAGCAGTAGAAGTAACTATAATTCACCCCTCCACTTT. Protein sequence: CASSRSNYNSPLHF.

The chain combines TRBV18 with TRBJ1-1; D unclear. The CDR3 consists of 14 residues. Germline CDR1 KGHSH, CDR2 LQKENI. V lost 5 bases, J lost 3 bases, and 13 bases lay in between. CDR3 protein: CASSLKRRDTEAFF. The CDR3 DNA reads TGTGCCAGCTCATTAAAGCGTAGGGACACTGAAGCTTTCTTT.

The V call is TRBV19, the J call TRBJ2-7; 8 nucleotides match TRBD1. Germline V gene lookup returns CDR1 LNHDA and CDR2 SQIVND (reference sequence). The CDR3 length is 16 residues. V lost 4 bases, J lost 0 bases, and 8 bases stayed unmatched. The CDR3 here is CASSTAWTGNSYEQYF. CDR3 in DNA: TGTGCCAGTAGTACCGCCTGGACAGGGAACTCCTACGAGCAGTACTTC.

CDR3 in amino acids: CASRLQGRQPQHF. In nucleotides, the CDR3 is TGTGCCAGCAGACTACAGGGGAGGCAGCCCCAGCATTTT. The J gene is TRBJ1-5, the V gene TRBV2, with 7 bases that match TRBD1. The CDR3 consists of 13 residues. Germline V lookup: CDR1 SNHLY, CDR2 FYNNEI. J lost 7 bases, V lost 6 bases, and 6 bases had no gene match. Supplemented by reference TRBV2 and TRBJ1-5, the full variable domain reads EPEVTQTPSHQVTQMGQEVILRCVPISNHLYFYWYRQILGQKVEFLVSFYNNEISEKSEIFDDQFSVERPDGSNFTLKIRSTKLEDSAMYFCASRLQGRQPQHFGDGTRLSIL.

The rearrangement uses TRBV10-1 and TRBJ2-3; TRBD1 matches at 8 bases. V shed 2 bases, J shed 5 bases, and the junction held 9 bases outside the gene matches. The CDR3 covers 16 residues. CDR1 and CDR2 from the germline V gene are WNHNN and SYGVQD (reference sequence). CDR3: CASSEGTGHGGDTQYF. In nucleotides, the CDR3 is TGCGCCAGCAGTGAGGGGACAGGCCACGGCGGAGATACGCAGTATTTT.

The rearrangement uses TRBV6-4 and TRBJ2-1; the match to TRBD2 covers 13 bases. This CDR3 is built from 16 residues. From germline, CDR1 is MRHNA and CDR2 SNTAGT. Trimming took 2 bases from V and 7 from J; bases not matched to a gene: 5. CDR3 DNA: TGTGCCAGCAGTGACGACGGACTAGCGGGGGCTAATGAGCAGTTCTTC. Translation gives CASSDDGLAGANEQFF.

A single count supports this clone. V and J are TRBV14 and TRBJ2-1, with 7 bases that match TRBD2. The length of the CDR3 is 14 residues. Germline-derived CDR1 and CDR2 are SGHDN and FVKESK. J was trimmed by 12 bases and V by 1 base; bases with no gene match: 9. CDR3: CASSQGSLTSRQFF. In nucleotides, the CDR3 is TGTGCCAGCAGCCAAGGATCCCTGACTAGCCGGCAGTTCTTC.

This sequence joins TRBV7-3 and TRBJ2-5, with 7 bases aligning to TRBD1. J lost 5 bases, V lost 5 bases, and 8 bases had no gene match. Germline V gives CDR1 SGHTA, CDR2 FQGTGA. This CDR3 comprises 14 residues. The CDR3, as DNA: TGTGCCAGCAGCCAAGGGGGCGGTTTGGAGACCCAGTACTTC. It specifies CASSQGGGLETQYF.

The genes are TRBV5-1 and TRBJ2-5; 10 nucleotides agree with TRBD2. CDR1 and CDR2 from the germline V gene are SGHRS and YFSETQ. The CDR3 consists of 16 residues. Trimming removed 1 base from V and 1 base from J; junction bases left unmatched: 4. In DNA, the CDR3 is TGCGCCAGCAGCTTGTTAGCGGGAGGTCCCCAAGAGACCCAGTACTTC. Encoded protein: CASSLLAGGPQETQYF. The complete variable domain, with remaining parts taken from reference TRBV5-1 and TRBJ2-5, reads KAGVTQTPRYLIKTRGQQVTLSCSPISGHRSVSWYQQTPGQGLQFLFEYFSETQRNKGNFPGRFSGRQFSNSRSEMNVSTLELGDSALYLCASSLLAGGPQETQYFGPGTRLLVL.

The chain links TRBV27 to TRBJ1-2; D is uncertain. The V gene lost 6 bases and the J gene lost 3 bases, with 8 bases spanning the gap. The CDR3 is made up of 12 amino acids. Germline assignment: CDR1 MNHEY and CDR2 SMNVEV (reference sequence). The CDR3 nucleotides are TGTGCCAGCAGGACGGATTACTATGGCTACACCTTC. Translation: CASRTDYYGYTF.

In DNA, the CDR3 is TGCGCCAGCAGCCAGGTACGTGGGAGGTACACTGAAGCTTTCTTT. It codes for CASSQVRGRYTEAFF. The V and J genes are TRBV4-1 and TRBJ1-1; unclear D gene. Trimming stripped 3 bases from V and 3 bases from J, with 14 bases between. The CDR3 totals 15 residues. Germline V gene data show CDR1 as MGHRA and CDR2 as YSYEKL.

J is TRBJ2-7 and V is TRBV18; 7 nucleotides agree with TRBD1. Germline-derived CDR1 and CDR2 are KGHSH and LQKENI. The CDR3 has 14 amino acids. The V gene end was trimmed by 5 bases and the J gene end by 3 bases; junction bases not matched to a gene: 7. The CDR3 spells CASSSTGADYEQYV. The CDR3, as DNA: TGTGCCAGCTCATCCACAGGGGCCGACTACGAGCAGTACGTC.

This clone was seen only a few times. This chain uses TRBV6-1 with TRBJ1-6, with D perhaps matching TRBD1 (5 bases). Germline CDR1 MNHNS, CDR2 SASEGT. V was trimmed by 4 bases and J by 15 bases, leaving 22 bases between them. This CDR3 has 15 amino acids. The CDR3 protein is CASSASRTPVVFLHF. The CDR3 DNA reads TGTGCCAGCAGTGCGTCCAGGACACCCGTCGTCTTCCTCCACTTT.

This rearrangement joins TRBV19 to TRBJ1-2; perhaps TRBD1 as D (6 bases). Germline V gives CDR1 LNHDA, CDR2 SQIVND (reference sequence). Between the trimmed V and J ends, which lost 4 bases and 6 bases, there was a span of 18 bases. The CDR3 contains 15 residues. Here the CDR3 DNA reads TGTGCCAGTAGTAGGACAGACGGGCCGACTGATGGCTACACCTTC. It is translated as CASSRTDGPTDGYTF.

The chain has TRBV29-1 and TRBJ1-1; D unclear. V was shortened by 4 bases and J by 1 base, with 7 bases between the two germline ends. CDR3 length: 12 amino acids. Germline V gene data show CDR1 as SQVTM and CDR2 as ANQGSEA. CDR3 sequence reads: CSVVEGNTEAFF. The CDR3 DNA reads as TGCAGCGTTGTAGAGGGGAACACTGAAGCTTTCTTT.

This clone was recorded only once. The chain has TRBV27 and TRBJ2-7, with TRBD2 matching 12 bases. This CDR3 spans 15 amino acids. The trim removed 8 bases at V and 3 bases at J, leaving 8 bases unmatched. Germline-derived CDR1 and CDR2 are MNHEY and SMNVEV (reference sequence). This CDR3 is CASRPLAGGNYEQYV. The CDR3 DNA reads as TGTGCCAGCCGTCCACTAGCGGGGGGTAACTACGAGCAGTACGTC.

This clone was seen many times. The chain combines TRBV19 with TRBJ1-1, with TRBD1 identical over 7 bases. There are 14 residues in the CDR3. The J segment lost 3 bases and the V segment lost 7 bases, leaving 8 bases of the junction unmatched. Germline CDR1 and CDR2: LNHDA and SQIVND (reference sequence). CDR3 amino acids: CASKDRDLDTEAFF. CDR3 in DNA: TGTGCCAGTAAAGACAGGGATCTGGACACTGAAGCTTTCTTT.

The rearrangement links TRBV5-1 to TRBJ2-7; no clear D gene. CDR1 is SGHRS and CDR2 is YFSETQ in the germline V gene. V was cut by 4 bases and J by 6 bases, with 17 bases left in between. The CDR3 length is 14 residues. CDR3 region: CASSPGPGGGEQYF. The CDR3 region has the DNA TGCGCCAGCAGCCCCGGTCCGGGTGGCGGCGAGCAGTACTTC.

A remark on this clone: Compared with germline, one end of the junction differs, possibly owing to a read error. The chain couples TRBV5-1 to TRBJ2-3; the D gene is possibly TRBD1 (6 bases). The V gene's germline CDR1 is SGHRS and CDR2 YFSETQ. The CDR3 is 15 amino acids. CDR3 loop: CASSEGVPRTDTQYF. For the CDR3, the DNA is TGCGCCAGCAGTGAGGGGGTGCCACGCACCGATACGCAGTATTTT.